This T cell receptor (beta chain) was identified in a study of metastatic and nonmetastatic thyroid tumors (dated by TCRdb to the early 2020s). With respect to the entire study: For patients with malignant and with benign thyroid disease, the researchers compared repertoires between peripheral blood samples and tumor or nodule tissue samples. What the study reported, not specific to this receptor: TCR beta diversity was reported as significantly higher in malignant tumors than in benign nodules, in both blood and tumor samples.

In the case of this clone: Its antigen remains undetermined. Base qualities are missing; no much larger clone stands one base away.

The protocol used for the library was PCR. The instrument was an Illumina HiSeq 4000. High-throughput sequencing was used to profile the TCR beta-chain CDR3 region of every patient. In the original analysis: Drawing on CDR3 differences between clinicopathological groups, the researchers built a classifier meant to tell apart patients with distant-metastatic papillary thyroid cancer. The Shannon index was used to measure repertoire diversity, and the Morisita-Horn index was used to measure how similar tumor and blood repertoires were. TCRdb itself trimmed the public reads at Q25 with fastp, ran MiXCR and retained productive beta chains. The V and J calls come from TCRdb's annotation, not from the publication. For this sample there are 6,000 or so clones; about 32% appear just once. Clones ranked in the top ten supply about two fifths of the sample. No patient had received any treatment before thyroid surgery. Using T-cell receptor beta sequencing, the researchers looked back retrospectively at clinical samples from patients, gathered between about 2012 and 2018.

The CDR3 has 12 amino acids, counting the end cysteine and phenylalanine. Of all the DNA, just the CDR3 is kept, 36 bases in frame from base 1. V is reduced by 3 bases and J by 2 bases, leaving a spacing of 5 bases between them. The TCR sequence derives from a male donor with papillary thyroid cancer or a benign thyroid nodule (not recorded which). Some clones in this sample may be carry-over from other donors' samples. The receptor chain draws on TRBV12-3 or TRBV12-4 and TRBJ2-7, with the D gene not confidently named. The sample taken for sequencing was adjacent normal tissue. The CDR3 has the sequence CASSLSPYEQYF. The nucleotides read TGTGCCAGCAGTTTGTCCCCCTACGAGCAGTACTTC.